This T cell receptor beta chain was obtained from a study of CD8+CD57+ T cells in acquired aplastic anemia. Study-wide context: An average of about 3.4 ug of DNA was obtained from sorted CD4+ and CD8+ cells.

Genomic DNA constituted the template upon which TCR beta VDJ and CDR3 profiling was performed. Each CDR3 protein is one row after TCRdb ran MiXCR on the reads. The sample holds under 200,000 distinct CDR3 sequences; around 60% are singletons and the top ten take 45%. This clonotype was seen at least ten times. Its specificity is unknown. The CDR3 runs 16 residues. V dropped 5 bases and J dropped 0 bases, with 17 bases sitting between them. Looked up from germline, CDR1 is DFQATT and CDR2 is SNEGSKA (reference sequence). Overall study results and limits: Patients showed no significant difference from controls in CD8+ Simpson's diversity. Shared by patients and controls, 25 to 30 CD8+ CDR3s were abundant in patients.

V is TRBV20-1 and J is TRBJ2-1; D is possibly TRBD2 (5 bases). This TCR derives from a human donor in good health. The sample comprised sorted CD4+, CD8+, or CD8+CD57+ T cells (not recorded which) from PBMCs. The CDR3 loop reads CSALNVGGSSYNEQFF. CDR3 coding DNA: TGCAGTGCTCTTAATGTCGGTGGGAGCTCCTACAATGAGCAGTTCTTC.